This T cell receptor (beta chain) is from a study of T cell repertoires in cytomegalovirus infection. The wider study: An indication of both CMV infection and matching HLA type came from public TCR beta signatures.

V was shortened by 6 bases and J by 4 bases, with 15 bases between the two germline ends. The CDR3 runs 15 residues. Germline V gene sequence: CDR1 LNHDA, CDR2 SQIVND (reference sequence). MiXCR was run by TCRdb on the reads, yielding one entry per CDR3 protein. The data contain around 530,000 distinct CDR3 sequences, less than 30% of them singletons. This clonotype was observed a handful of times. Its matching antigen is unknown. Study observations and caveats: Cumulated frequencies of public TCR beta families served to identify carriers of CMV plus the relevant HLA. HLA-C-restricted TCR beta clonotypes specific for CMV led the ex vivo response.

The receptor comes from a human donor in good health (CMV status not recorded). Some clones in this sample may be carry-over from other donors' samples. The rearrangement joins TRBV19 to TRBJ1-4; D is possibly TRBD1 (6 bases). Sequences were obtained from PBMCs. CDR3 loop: CASRIRTVSNEKLFF. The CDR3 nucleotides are TGTGCCAGTAGGATTCGGACAGTTAGTAATGAAAAACTGTTTTTT. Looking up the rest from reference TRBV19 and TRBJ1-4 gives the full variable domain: DGGITQSPKYLFRKEGQNVTLSCEQNLNHDAMYWYRQDPGQGLRLIYYSQIVNDFQKGDIAEGYSVSREKKESFPLTVTSAQKNPTAFYLCASRIRTVSNEKLFFGSGTQLSVL.